These 28 T cell receptor beta chains came from one sample sequenced in a study of shared clonotypes between healthy human individuals. Here immunoSEQ multiplex PCR was the method, and the copy in TCRdb shows in-frame clones only, minus some. The sample includes more than 2,000,000 clones, over 85% of them seen just once. Sequencing was carried out using naive CD4+ T cells sorted from blood. Regarding subset: CD45RA+ positively selected. The receptors stem from a man younger than 30 in good health.

The chain joins TRBV18 to TRBJ1-2; 11 bases fit TRBD1. CDR1 is KGHSH and CDR2 is LQKENI in the germline V gene. With 6 bases clipped from V and 4 bases from J, the junction kept 7 bases outside the gene matches. The CDR3 is made up of 15 amino acids. CDR3 nucleotides: TGTGCCAGCTCCCCGGGACAGGGGGGAGGCTATGGCTACACCTTC. Residues: CASSPGQGGGYGYTF.

This chain uses TRBV28 with TRBJ2-1; 11 bases match TRBD2. This CDR3 comprises 15 residues. Trimming at V came to 5 bases and at J to 11 bases, leaving 11 bases not matched to a gene. The germline V gene encodes CDR1 MDHEN and CDR2 SYDVKM. This CDR3 reads CASSPGTSGHGKQFF. The CDR3 nucleotides read TGTGCCAGCAGTCCCGGGACTAGCGGTCACGGAAAGCAGTTCTTC.

The gene calls are TRBV2 and TRBJ2-6; TRBD1 aligns across 8 bases. Per germline, CDR1 SNHLY and CDR2 FYNNEI. Germline trimming cut 8 bases from V and 0 bases from J; bases unmatched to any gene: 15. The CDR3 has 19 residues. The CDR3 region is CASGFYRDRSHSGANVLTF. The CDR3 coding sequence is TGTGCCAGCGGATTCTATCGGGACAGGAGTCACTCTGGGGCCAACGTCCTGACTTTC.

The chain employs TRBV5-4 and TRBJ2-7; 8 positions agree with TRBD1. V trimming: 2 bases; J trimming: 5 bases; junction bases outside the gene matches: 3. The CDR3 has 13 residues. Germline CDR1 is SGHNT and CDR2 is YYREEE (reference sequence). Here the CDR3 reads CASSLRQGNEQYF. CDR3 in DNA: TGTGCCAGCAGCTTACGACAGGGGAACGAGCAGTACTTC.

The chain employs TRBV25-1 and TRBJ2-5, with 8 bases fitting TRBD2. Trimming took 0 bases from V and 4 from J; bases not matched to a gene: 1. The CDR3 covers 14 residues. From germline, CDR1 is MGHDK and CDR2 SYGVNS. CDR3 region: CASSEYAGGETQYF. The DNA for the CDR3 is TGTGCCAGCAGTGAATATGCGGGAGGAGAGACCCAGTACTTC. The full variable domain, with the rest looked up from reference TRBV25-1 and TRBJ2-5, is EADIYQTPRYLVIGTGKKITLECSQTMGHDKMYWYQQDPGMELHLIHYSYGVNSTEKGDLSSESTVSRIRTEHFPLTLESARPSHTSQYLCASSEYAGGETQYFGPGTRLLVL.

The genes are TRBV6-1 and TRBJ2-3, with 7 bases fitting TRBD1. The CDR3 consists of 14 residues. V was pared by 8 bases and J by 0 bases, with 5 bases of the junction left unmatched. The germline V gene encodes CDR1 MNHNS and CDR2 SASEGT. Here the CDR3 DNA reads TGTGCCAGCGTGAGGGGGCCTAGCACAGATACGCAGTATTTT. It codes for CASVRGPSTDTQYF.

This clone occurred once. This sequence joins TRBV7-6 and TRBJ2-1; TRBD1 matches at 8 bases. Germline V gives CDR1 SGHVS, CDR2 FNYEAQ. V was pared by 2 bases and J by 6 bases, with 6 bases of the junction left unmatched. CDR3 length equals 15 residues. CDR3 region: CASSLTGQGLNEQFF. CDR3 nucleotide sequence: TGTGCCAGCAGCTTAACCGGACAGGGACTCAATGAGCAGTTCTTC.

V usage is TRBV7-2 and J usage is TRBJ2-3; D is perhaps TRBD2 (6 bases). This CDR3 spans 15 amino acids. Trimming removed 7 bases from V and 2 bases from J, with 16 bases in between. Germline V gene data show CDR1 as SGHTA and CDR2 as FQGNSA. CDR3 DNA sequence: TGTGCCAGCACCCTTAGCGGTCTCTACACAGATACGCAGTATTTT. Its protein product is CASTLSGLYTDTQYF.

This chain uses TRBV7-2 with TRBJ1-1; D not resolved. This CDR3 comprises 13 residues. Germline lookup yields CDR1 SGHTA and CDR2 FQGNSA. Between the trimmed V and J ends, which lost 3 bases and 1 base, there was a span of 6 bases. CDR3 loop: CASSFYPNTEAFF. CDR3 DNA sequence: TGTGCCAGCAGCTTCTATCCGAACACTGAAGCTTTCTTT.

A word on this clone: A junction boundary mismatches the germline segment, possibly from a read error. The V and J genes are TRBV7-7 and TRBJ2-1; D unresolved. This CDR3 contains 15 residues. Germline V gives CDR1 SSHAT, CDR2 FNYEAQ (reference sequence). CDR3 sequence reads: CASSLVRSSYNEQFF. The CDR3 bases are TGTGCTAGCAGCTTGGTCCGTAGCTCCTACAATGAGCAGTTCTTC. Full variable domain (missing parts from reference TRBV7-7 and TRBJ2-1): GAGVSQSPRYKVTKRGQDVTLRCDPISSHATLYWYQQALGQGPEFLTYFNYEAQPDKSGLPSDRFSAERPEGSISTLTIQRTEQRDSAMYRCASSLVRSSYNEQFFGPGTRLTVL.

This chain uses TRBV5-1 with TRBJ2-7; TRBD1 might be the D (5 bases). V dropped 4 bases and J dropped 6 bases, with 11 bases sitting between them. The CDR3 extends over 12 amino acids. Germline V gene lookup returns CDR1 SGHRS and CDR2 YFSETQ. CDR3 loop: CASSLDQGEQYF. The CDR3, as DNA: TGCGCCAGCAGCCTGGACCAGGGCGAGCAGTACTTC.

The V and J genes are TRBV6-1 and TRBJ2-7, with D perhaps matching TRBD2 (5 bases). Germline V gives CDR1 MNHNS, CDR2 SASEGT. V shed 0 bases and J shed 3 bases, with 9 bases lying between them. The CDR3 is 14 amino acids. CDR3 loop: CASSEAPSGYEQYF. CDR3 bases: TGTGCCAGCAGTGAAGCGCCAAGCGGCTACGAGCAGTACTTC.

The V call is TRBV6-5, the J call TRBJ1-2; no firm D call. CDR3 length equals 14 residues. Germline loops: CDR1 MNHEY, CDR2 SVGAGI. With 5 bases removed from V and 1 base from J, the gap between germline ends came to 11 bases. In DNA, the CDR3 is TGTGCCAGCAGTGAAGAACGGGGTAACTATGGCTACACCTTC. It yields the protein CASSEERGNYGYTF.

This clone showed up just once. The chain combines TRBV5-6 with TRBJ1-1; D not certain. V was cut by 0 bases and J by 8 bases, with 8 bases left in between. Germline values: CDR1 SGHDT, CDR2 YYEEEE. This CDR3 contains 12 residues. CDR3 DNA sequence: TGTGCCAGCAGCTTGGGCCAGCGAGAAGCTTTCTTT. Translation gives CASSLGQREAFF.

This rearrangement joins TRBV5-1 to TRBJ2-3; D is unclear. The V gene's germline CDR1 is SGHRS and CDR2 YFSETQ. The ends were cut back, 3 bases at V and 4 bases at J, with 9 bases in the middle. The CDR3 runs to 13 residues. The DNA of the CDR3 is TGCGCCAGCAGCTCGAGACCCCCAGATACGCAGTATTTT. It translates to CASSSRPPDTQYF. Looking up the rest from reference TRBV5-1 and TRBJ2-3 gives the full variable domain: KAGVTQTPRYLIKTRGQQVTLSCSPISGHRSVSWYQQTPGQGLQFLFEYFSETQRNKGNFPGRFSGRQFSNSRSEMNVSTLELGDSALYLCASSSRPPDTQYFGPGTRLTVL.

Regarding this clone: An end of the junction differs from the germline gene, which may be a read error. V is TRBV28 and J is TRBJ1-6; D not resolved. This CDR3 comprises 15 residues. The germline V gene encodes CDR1 MDHEN and CDR2 SYDVKM. The DNA for the CDR3 is TGTGCCCGCAGTTTAAAACCTCAAGGGAATTCACCCCTCCACTTT. Its translation: CARSLKPQGNSPLHF.

V usage is TRBV7-2 and J usage is TRBJ2-3; TRBD2 matches 14 bases. Germline lookup yields CDR1 SGHTA and CDR2 FQGNSA. CDR3 length equals 17 residues. Trimming took 2 bases from V and 4 from J; bases not matched to a gene: 5. The CDR3 nucleotides read TGTGCCAGCAGCTTAACCCCGACTAGCGGGGGGGCAGATACGCAGTATTTT. Translated, it gives CASSLTPTSGGADTQYF.

CDR3 residues: CASSTGTSGSTGELFF. The CDR3 bases are TGCGCCAGCAGCACCGGGACTAGCGGGAGCACCGGGGAGCTGTTTTTT. The chain combines TRBV5-1 with TRBJ2-2; TRBD2 aligns across 14 bases. CDR1 is SGHRS and CDR2 is YFSETQ in the germline V gene. The CDR3 spans 16 residues. V shed 4 bases and J 4 bases; nucleotides not matched to a gene: 3.

J is TRBJ1-2 and V is TRBV9; no clear D gene. Trimming removed 3 bases from V and 2 bases from J, with 20 bases in between. The CDR3 is 17 amino acids. The germline V gene encodes CDR1 SGDLS and CDR2 YYNGEE. CDR3 sequence: CASSANPSLIGNYGYTF. CDR3 coding DNA: TGTGCCAGCAGCGCCAACCCCTCCTTAATTGGGAACTATGGCTACACCTTC.

A word on this clone: A junction boundary mismatches the germline segment, possibly from a read error. The chain employs TRBV6-5 and TRBJ2-7; TRBD1 agrees at 10 bases. Germline values: CDR1 MNHEY, CDR2 SVGAGI. The CDR3 spans 12 residues. The chain's CDR3 is CASSYSAGQGSF. The CDR3 nucleotides read TGTGCCAGCAGTTACTCGGCGGGACAGGGGAGCTTC.

The genes are TRBV5-1 and TRBJ2-5; maybe TRBD2 (6 bases). The V gene's germline CDR1 is SGHRS and CDR2 YFSETQ. The CDR3 is 14 residues long. V shed 5 bases and J shed 1 base, with 12 bases lying between them. CDR3 coding DNA: TGCGCCAGCAGTTACGGGGGAGGCCAAGAGACCCAGTACTTC. Translation gives CASSYGGGQETQYF. The full variable domain, its missing parts supplied by reference TRBV5-1 and TRBJ2-5, is KAGVTQTPRYLIKTRGQQVTLSCSPISGHRSVSWYQQTPGQGLQFLFEYFSETQRNKGNFPGRFSGRQFSNSRSEMNVSTLELGDSALYLCASSYGGGQETQYFGPGTRLLVL.

Remarks on this clone: At the DNA level, this CDR3 is encoded by other sequences in the same sample as well. The genes are TRBV20-1 and TRBJ2-7, with D possibly being TRBD1 (5 bases). The CDR3 is 11 amino acids. The germline V gene has CDR1 DFQATT and CDR2 SNEGSKA (reference sequence). Trimming stripped 6 bases from V and 3 bases from J, with 9 bases between. The CDR3 DNA reads as TGCAGTGCGCGGACAAGCTACGAGCAGTACTTC. Amino acids: CSARTSYEQYF.

This chain connects TRBV10-3 to TRBJ1-2; D is unresolved. CDR1 is ENHRY and CDR2 is SYGVKD in the germline V gene. This CDR3 is 14 amino acids long. V gave up 0 bases and J gave up 4 bases, with 9 bases separating them. CDR3 protein: CAISESEELYGYTF. In DNA, the CDR3 is TGTGCCATCAGTGAGTCTGAGGAACTCTATGGCTACACCTTC.

A word on this clone: The sample contains more than one DNA sequence encoding this CDR3. For the CDR3, the DNA is TGTGCCAGCAGTTACCTAGCGGGAGGCCCCTACGAGCAGTACTTC. The encoded protein is CASSYLAGGPYEQYF. V usage is TRBV6-5 and J usage is TRBJ2-7, with 11 bases aligning to TRBD2. The ends lost 2 bases at V and 2 bases at J; junction bases unmatched: 2. Germline CDR1 and CDR2: MNHEY and SVGAGI. The CDR3 sequence is 15 residues long.

This chain links TRBV4-1 with TRBJ2-3; D might be TRBD2 (6 bases). CDR3 size: 17 residues. CDR1 and CDR2 from the germline V gene are MGHRA and YSYEKL. Trimming took off 4 bases at V and 3 bases at J, with 20 bases between the two ends. The CDR3 here is CASSPQGGPHGTDTQYF. The CDR3 DNA reads TGCGCCAGCAGCCCCCAGGGAGGTCCGCATGGTACAGATACGCAGTATTTT.

The V and J genes are TRBV27 and TRBJ1-2, with a weak D call TRBD1 (6 bases). CDR3 length equals 15 residues. V was shortened by 2 bases and J by 0 bases, with 10 bases between the two germline ends. Germline-derived CDR1 and CDR2 are MNHEY and SMNVEV (reference sequence). This CDR3 is CASSLEGTTNYGYTF. For the CDR3, the DNA is TGTGCCAGCAGTTTAGAAGGGACAACTAACTATGGCTACACCTTC.

The chain combines TRBV5-4 with TRBJ1-1; possible D gene TRBD1, 5 bases. This CDR3 has 12 residues. V lost 2 bases and J 9 bases, leaving 11 bases between the germline ends. Per the germline V gene, CDR1 is SGHNT and CDR2 is YYREEE (reference sequence). The CDR3 nucleotides read TGTGCCAGCAGCTTCCAGGGAGGTAAAGCTTTCTTT. Protein product: CASSFQGGKAFF.

The chain recombines TRBV19 with TRBJ1-1; D possibly corresponds to TRBD1 (5 bases). Per germline, CDR1 LNHDA and CDR2 SQIVND (reference sequence). The CDR3 runs to 17 residues. V shed 7 bases and J shed 3 bases, with 24 bases lying between them. CDR3 region: CASMGPGTPILDTEAFF. In DNA, the CDR3 is TGTGCCAGTATGGGACCCGGGACGCCAATTCTGGACACTGAAGCTTTCTTT.